The clone carrying this T cell receptor (beta chain) was observed many times. What it binds is unknown. The CDR3 runs 17 residues. Unmatched junction bases numbered 12, after V lost 0 bases and J lost 6 bases. Per the germline V gene, CDR1 is SGHRS and CDR2 is YFSETQ. The study made its TCR cDNA through 5'RACE template switching. That step introduced a universal primer site along with UMIs. TCRdb reprocessed the 5' RACE reads via MiXCR and lists one record per CDR3 protein. Found here are fewer than 650,000 distinct CDR3 sequences, 20% to 25% of them singletons; the top ten hold about a sixth. The data belong to a study of T cells after yellow fever vaccination. General observations from the study: The secondary response peaked faster, at day 5 versus 15, but was weaker.

This receptor was identified in a man aged 18-30 years who received the YFV17D yellow fever vaccine. The material was PBMCs, obtained about 21 days after the first yellow fever vaccination. The chain uses TRBV5-1 and TRBJ2-3, with TRBD2 identical over 8 bases. In DNA form, the CDR3 reads TGCGCCAGCAGCTTGGCCCTCTCGGGGGGGCGGGAGGATACGCAGTATTTT. Amino acids: CASSLALSGGREDTQYF.